Below, 30 T cell receptor beta chains from the same sample are listed, as sequenced in a study of OX40 agonist ivuxolimab in advanced cancers. Generated by immunoSEQ multiplex PCR, the TCRdb table keeps only in-frame clones and is missing some. The repertoire holds roughly 100,000 clones, with more than 75% as singletons. The sample here was CD4+ or CD8+ T cells sorted from blood, taken in a trial of the OX40 agonist ivuxolimab. The receptors shown here come from an adult with an advanced solid tumor such as melanoma, head and neck, liver or kidney cancer.

V usage is TRBV7-3 and J usage is TRBJ2-1, with D perhaps TRBD2 (6 bases). The CDR3 extends over 16 amino acids. The germline CDR1 and CDR2 sequences are SGHTA and FQGTGA. The V gene lost 2 bases and the J gene lost 5 bases, with 16 bases spanning the gap. CDR3 nucleotides: TGTGCCAGCAGCTTACAAGGAGGGAAAACAAACAATGAGCAGTTCTTC. Its protein is CASSLQGGKTNNEQFF.

The chain combines TRBV13 with TRBJ1-2; D is perhaps TRBD1 (5 bases). This CDR3 contains 15 residues. The germline V and J ends were trimmed by 6 bases and 4 bases, with 18 bases remaining between them. Germline V gene lookup returns CDR1 PRHDT and CDR2 FYEKMQ (reference sequence). CDR3 amino acids: CASSLRDRPSYGYTF. CDR3 sequence (DNA): TGTGCCAGCAGTTTAAGGGACCGTCCCTCCTATGGCTACACCTTC. The full variable domain, completed using reference TRBV13 and TRBJ1-2, is AAGVIQSPRHLIKEKRETATLKCYPIPRHDTVYWYQQGPGQDPQFLISFYEKMQSDKGSIPDRFSAQQFSDYHSELNMSSLELGDSALYFCASSLRDRPSYGYTFGSGTRLTVV.

The chain uses TRBV25-1 and TRBJ2-3, with D uncertain. The CDR3 sequence is 13 residues long. Germline assignment: CDR1 MGHDK and CDR2 SYGVNS. With 7 bases removed from V and 2 bases from J, the gap between germline ends came to 10 bases. The CDR3 loop reads CASTGRFTDTQYF. The CDR3 DNA follows: TGTGCCAGCACAGGCAGATTCACAGATACGCAGTATTTT.

The chain combines TRBV18 with TRBJ2-3; D gene ambiguous. The CDR3 is made up of 13 amino acids. Trimming removed 6 bases from V and 2 bases from J, with 9 bases in between. Per germline, CDR1 KGHSH and CDR2 LQKENI. The CDR3 loop is CASSEQHTDTQYF. The CDR3 DNA reads TGTGCCAGCTCTGAACAGCACACAGATACGCAGTATTTT.

The gene calls are TRBV7-3 and TRBJ2-5; 7 bases match TRBD1. This CDR3 contains 15 residues. Looked up from germline, CDR1 is SGHTA and CDR2 is FQGTGA. V lost 2 bases to trimming and J lost 1 base; unmatched junction nucleotides: 4. CDR3 in amino acids: CASSLSRDSQETQYF. Here the CDR3 DNA reads TGTGCCAGCAGCTTATCCCGGGACAGCCAAGAGACCCAGTACTTC. The entire variable domain, with the rest obtained from reference TRBV7-3 and TRBJ2-5, is as follows: GAGVSQTPSNKVTEKGKYVELRCDPISGHTALYWYRQSLGQGPEFLIYFQGTGAADDSGLPNDRFFAVRPEGSVSTLKIQRTERGDSAVYLCASSLSRDSQETQYFGPGTRLLVL.

The chain couples TRBV9 to TRBJ2-7; 8 nucleotides agree with TRBD2. V was pared by 6 bases and J by 4 bases, with 6 bases of the junction left unmatched. Germline CDR1 is SGDLS and CDR2 is YYNGEE. This CDR3 has 13 amino acids. CDR3 sequence: CASNRAGEYEQYF. The CDR3 DNA is TGTGCCAGCAACAGAGCGGGAGAGTACGAGCAGTACTTC.

The rearrangement uses TRBV6-5 and TRBJ2-3, with D possibly TRBD2 on 6 matching bases. V shed 5 bases and J shed 3 bases, with 12 bases lying between them. The germline V gene encodes CDR1 MNHEY and CDR2 SVGAGI. The CDR3 has 14 amino acids. The CDR3 reads CASSPRLVTDTQYF. DNA of the CDR3: TGTGCCAGCAGTCCTCGACTAGTAACAGATACGCAGTATTTT.

This clone was recorded only once. The chain links TRBV29-1 to TRBJ2-3; D possibly corresponds to TRBD2 (6 bases). This CDR3 has 13 residues. Germline-derived CDR1 and CDR2 are SQVTM and ANQGSEA. Trimming took 7 bases from V and 5 from J, leaving 16 bases between them. The CDR3: CSGERVGGDTQYF. In DNA, the CDR3 is TGCAGCGGTGAGCGGGTGGGGGGAGATACGCAGTATTTT.

Worth noting for this clone: Other DNA sequences in the sample encode the same CDR3. The chain carries TRBV4-2 and TRBJ1-1, with D uncertain. CDR1 LGHNA and CDR2 YNFKEQ come from the germline V gene. V was cut by 1 base and J by 1 base, with 7 bases left in between. This CDR3 has 14 amino acids. CDR3 sequence: CASSQGIENTEAFF. In DNA form, the CDR3 reads TGTGCCAGCAGCCAAGGAATTGAGAACACTGAAGCTTTCTTT.

A single count supports this clone. The chain has TRBV10-3 and TRBJ2-1, with D possibly TRBD2 on 6 matching bases. Looked up from germline, CDR1 is ENHRY and CDR2 is SYGVKD. The CDR3 totals 17 residues. V was pared by 2 bases and J by 4 bases, with 18 bases between. This chain's CDR3 is CAISEAKTSASYNEQFF. Here the CDR3 DNA reads TGTGCCATCAGTGAGGCGAAGACTAGTGCCTCGTACAATGAGCAGTTCTTC.

The chain links TRBV6-5 to TRBJ2-3, with D perhaps matching TRBD1 (6 bases). CDR1 and CDR2 (germline): MNHEY, SVGAGI. The CDR3 covers 13 residues. Trimming removed 2 bases at V and 6 bases at J, with 9 bases between. The CDR3 DNA is TGTGCCAGCAGTTACCAGGGGTTCGATACGCAGTATTTT. It translates to CASSYQGFDTQYF.

The chain combines TRBV5-5 with TRBJ1-3; 9 bases fit TRBD1. V lost 3 bases to trimming and J lost 4 bases; unmatched junction nucleotides: 20. Germline V gene lookup returns CDR1 SGHKS and CDR2 YYEKEE (reference sequence). CDR3 size: 20 residues. CDR3 sequence reads: CASSSSPGTGSATVGNTIYF. For the CDR3, the DNA is TGTGCCAGCAGCTCAAGTCCCGGGACAGGGAGCGCCACCGTCGGAAACACCATATATTTT.

V and J are TRBV4-3 and TRBJ2-1; either TRBD1 or TRBD2 may supply D (5 bases each). From germline, CDR1 is LGHNA and CDR2 YSLEER. The CDR3 has 16 amino acids. V lost 0 bases to trimming and J lost 0 bases, with 9 bases between them. The CDR3 loop is CASSQDWGNSYNEQFF. The CDR3 DNA follows: TGCGCCAGCAGCCAAGATTGGGGGAACTCCTACAATGAGCAGTTCTTC.

This chain joins TRBV7-2 and TRBJ2-3; 13 bases align to TRBD2. CDR1 is SGHTA, CDR2 FQGNSA, per germline. With 5 bases clipped from V and 2 bases from J, the junction kept 7 bases outside the gene matches. CDR3 size: 17 residues. CDR3 region: CASSPPGLAGITDTQYF. The CDR3 DNA follows: TGTGCCAGCAGCCCCCCGGGACTAGCGGGAATCACAGATACGCAGTATTTT.

The chain employs TRBV6-6 and TRBJ2-7, with D maybe TRBD2 (6 bases). This CDR3 contains 15 residues. The germline V gene encodes CDR1 MNHNY and CDR2 SVGAGI (reference sequence). The V end lost 5 bases, the J end lost 3 bases, and 17 bases lay between the germline ends. The CDR3 region is CASSPQGWGVYEQYF. DNA for the CDR3: TGTGCCAGCAGTCCGCAGGGTTGGGGGGTCTACGAGCAGTACTTC.

The chain links TRBV27 to TRBJ1-2, with a possible D match to TRBD1 (5 bases). The CDR3 length is 14 residues. Germline V gene data show CDR1 as MNHEY and CDR2 as SMNVEV (reference sequence). V was cut by 5 bases and J by 2 bases, with 12 bases left in between. The CDR3 is CASSTQQENYGYTF. The DNA for the CDR3 is TGTGCCAGCAGTACACAACAGGAGAACTATGGCTACACCTTC.

This chain connects TRBV19 to TRBJ2-3; 7 nucleotides line up with TRBD2. Germline CDR1 reads LNHDA; CDR2 reads SQIVND (reference sequence). This CDR3 is built from 17 residues. V was clipped by 1 base and J by 4 bases; unmatched bases: 11. CDR3 region: CASSIVSGGSGPDTQYF. CDR3 DNA sequence: TGTGCCAGTAGTATAGTTTCAGGCGGGAGTGGCCCAGATACGCAGTATTTT.

This clone showed up just once. This sequence joins TRBV6-5 and TRBJ1-6; TRBD1 might be the D (5 bases). The V end lost 7 bases, the J end lost 5 bases, and 9 bases lay between the germline ends. CDR1 and CDR2 (germline): MNHEY, SVGAGI. There are 13 residues in the CDR3. The CDR3 region has the DNA TGTGCCAGCAAAAGAGGGGATAATTCACCCCTCCACTTT. Protein product: CASKRGDNSPLHF.

V gene TRBV7-6 combines with J gene TRBJ2-7; D perhaps matches TRBD2 (5 bases). V lost 2 bases, J lost 3 bases, and 8 bases lay in between. There are 13 residues in the CDR3. Germline V gives CDR1 SGHVS, CDR2 FNYEAQ. The CDR3 protein is CASSLSRGYEQYF. In nucleotides, the CDR3 is TGTGCCAGCAGCTTAAGCCGGGGCTACGAGCAGTACTTC.

This chain uses TRBV7-2 with TRBJ2-2, with D tentatively TRBD2 (5 bases). Germline V gene lookup returns CDR1 SGHTA and CDR2 FQGNSA. V lost 5 bases to trimming and J lost 6 bases, with 19 bases between them. This CDR3 has 16 amino acids. DNA of the CDR3: TGTGCCAGCAGCCCCCGGGAAGGGTGGAGCTCCGGGGAGCTGTTTTTT. This codes for CASSPREGWSSGELFF.

This clone was seen only a few times. The rearrangement joins TRBV6-5 to TRBJ2-3; D is ambiguous. The CDR3 is made up of 14 amino acids. The V and J ends lost 8 bases and 11 bases respectively, with 23 bases between them. CDR1 and CDR2 from the germline V gene are MNHEY and SVGAGI. The CDR3 nucleotides read TGTGCCAGCTGCGCCTCCGGTGGCAGTGGAATGCAGTATTTT. This encodes CASCASGGSGMQYF.

This sequence joins TRBV11-3 and TRBJ2-1; D may correspond to TRBD1 or TRBD2 (5 bases each). The germline gives CDR1 SGHNT, CDR2 YENEEA. The CDR3 contains 14 residues. Trimming left V 2 bases short and J 4 bases short, with 9 bases between. CDR3 in amino acids: CASSLTGTYNEQFF. The CDR3 DNA sequence: TGTGCCAGCAGCTTAACCGGGACGTACAATGAGCAGTTCTTC.

The rearrangement joins TRBV6-1 to TRBJ2-5; D may correspond to TRBD1 or TRBD2 (6 bases each). The germline gives CDR1 MNHNS, CDR2 SASEGT. The CDR3 consists of 15 residues. Trimming shortened V by 5 bases and J by 2 bases, and 15 bases separated the two germline ends. This CDR3 is CASSPQGGWQETQYF. The CDR3 DNA sequence: TGTGCCAGCAGTCCACAGGGAGGTTGGCAAGAGACCCAGTACTTC.

The chain links TRBV19 to TRBJ2-1, with 10 bases matching TRBD2. V was clipped by 3 bases and J by 0 bases; unmatched bases: 11. The CDR3 sequence is 19 residues long. Germline loops: CDR1 LNHDA, CDR2 SQIVND (reference sequence). The CDR3 sequence is CASSITSGRAPSSYNEQFF. For the CDR3, the DNA is TGTGCCAGTAGTATCACCAGCGGGAGGGCCCCGAGCTCCTACAATGAGCAGTTCTTC.

The chain carries TRBV27 and TRBJ1-2, with a weak D call TRBD1 (5 bases). Germline values: CDR1 MNHEY, CDR2 SMNVEV (reference sequence). This CDR3 has 14 residues. V lost 2 bases and J lost 7, with 14 bases in between. CDR3 loop: CASSLVVEGTGYTF. The CDR3 nucleotides are TGTGCCAGCAGTTTAGTGGTGGAGGGGACTGGCTACACCTTC.

The genes are TRBV7-9 and TRBJ2-7; 7 positions agree with TRBD1. CDR1 and CDR2 from the germline V gene are SEHNR and FQNEAQ (reference sequence). The CDR3 is made up of 13 amino acids. The ends lost 1 base at V and 6 bases at J; junction bases unmatched: 3. CDR3 nucleotides: TGTGCCAGCAGCTTAGGTGAGGGGGCCGAGCAGTACTTC. As protein: CASSLGEGAEQYF.

This sequence joins TRBV5-1 and TRBJ2-1, with TRBD2 identical over 8 bases. CDR1 SGHRS and CDR2 YFSETQ come from the germline V gene. The CDR3 runs to 14 residues. V lost 1 base and J lost 7; bases outside the gene matches: 4. CDR3 residues: CASSLTLAGNEQFF. The CDR3 region has the DNA TGCGCCAGCAGCTTGACGCTAGCGGGTAATGAGCAGTTCTTC.

This CDR3 reads CASSPRGGAGTDTQYF. The CDR3 bases are TGTGCCAGCAGCCCCCGGGGGGGAGCGGGAACAGATACGCAGTATTTT. The chain has TRBV9 and TRBJ2-3, with 8 bases matching TRBD2. The V gene's germline CDR1 is SGDLS and CDR2 YYNGEE. This CDR3 region has 16 residues. V was pared by 4 bases and J by 3 bases, with 10 bases of the junction left unmatched.

V gene TRBV5-1 combines with J gene TRBJ2-5; the match to TRBD2 covers 8 bases. Germline CDR1 reads SGHRS; CDR2 reads YFSETQ. The CDR3 is made up of 16 amino acids. Trimming cost V 3 bases and J 1 base; bases outside gene matches: 8. DNA of the CDR3: TGCGCCAGCAGCTCTGGGCCCACTAGCGGCCAAGAGACCCAGTACTTC. Translated, it gives CASSSGPTSGQETQYF.

The chain is built from TRBV9 and TRBJ2-5; 10 bases are shared with TRBD1. CDR1 is SGDLS, CDR2 YYNGEE, per germline. The CDR3 is 16 residues long. V lost 4 bases, J lost 5 bases, and 11 bases stayed unmatched. For the CDR3, the DNA is TGTGCCAGCAGCCTACGAGGACAGGGGGATTTGGAGACCCAGTACTTC. Protein sequence: CASSLRGQGDLETQYF.